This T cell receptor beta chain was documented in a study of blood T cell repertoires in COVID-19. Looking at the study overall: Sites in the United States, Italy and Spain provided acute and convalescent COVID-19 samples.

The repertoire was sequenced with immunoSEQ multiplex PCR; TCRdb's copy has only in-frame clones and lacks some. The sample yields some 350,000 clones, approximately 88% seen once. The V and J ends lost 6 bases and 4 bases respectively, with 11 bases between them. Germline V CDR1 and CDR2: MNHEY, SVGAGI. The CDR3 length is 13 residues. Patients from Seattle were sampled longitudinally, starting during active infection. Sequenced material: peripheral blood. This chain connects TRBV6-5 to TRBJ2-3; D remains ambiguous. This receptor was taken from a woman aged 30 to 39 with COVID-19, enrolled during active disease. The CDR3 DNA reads TGTGCCAGCAGCGCCCGGGTCCCAGATACGCAGTATTTT. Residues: CASSARVPDTQYF.